The clone carrying this T cell receptor beta chain was detected a few times. From germline, CDR1 is SNHLY and CDR2 FYNNEI. This CDR3 has 13 residues. Trimming removed 7 bases from V and 3 bases from J, with 10 bases in between. These data come from a study of early T cells in non-severe SARS-CoV-2 infection. Unique molecular identifiers tagged individual cDNA molecules. TCRdb re-derived calls from the 5' RACE reads in MiXCR, one entry per CDR3 protein. This sample has about 63,000 distinct CDR3 sequences, with 10% to 15% found just once. The chain has TRBV2 and TRBJ1-3; D is undetermined. The TCR originated in an adult who was a healthcare worker with PCR-confirmed SARS-CoV-2 infection or an uninfected control (not recorded which). Sequenced: whole blood. CDR3 DNA sequence: TGTGCCAGCACTCGGCGGGGTGGAAACACCATATATTTT. Translation gives CASTRRGGNTIYF.